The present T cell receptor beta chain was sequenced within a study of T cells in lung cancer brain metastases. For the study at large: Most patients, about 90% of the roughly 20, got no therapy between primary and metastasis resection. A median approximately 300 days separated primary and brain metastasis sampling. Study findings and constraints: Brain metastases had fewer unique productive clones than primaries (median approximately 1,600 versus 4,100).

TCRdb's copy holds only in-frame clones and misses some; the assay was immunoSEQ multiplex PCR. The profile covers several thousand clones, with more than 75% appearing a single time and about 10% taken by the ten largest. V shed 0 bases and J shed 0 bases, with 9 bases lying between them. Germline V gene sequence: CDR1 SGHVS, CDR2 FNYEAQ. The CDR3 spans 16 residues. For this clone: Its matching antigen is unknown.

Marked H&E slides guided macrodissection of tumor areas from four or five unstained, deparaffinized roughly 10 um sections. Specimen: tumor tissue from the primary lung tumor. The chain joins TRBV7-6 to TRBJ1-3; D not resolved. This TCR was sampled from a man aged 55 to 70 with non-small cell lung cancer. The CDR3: CASSLAVGSSGNTIYF. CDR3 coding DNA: TGTGCCAGCAGCTTAGCGGTAGGAAGCTCTGGAAACACCATATATTTT.